This entry features one TCR beta chain sequence. The source of the sample is a study of blood T cell repertoires in COVID-19. Sequencing was performed with immunoSEQ multiplex PCR; in TCRdb, only in-frame clones are kept and a portion is missing. The repertoire holds 180,000 or so clones, with more than 70% as singletons. This CDR3 comprises 16 residues. The trim removed 5 bases at V and 7 bases at J, leaving 12 bases unmatched. Germline loops: CDR1 MGHRA, CDR2 YSYEKL. The chain recombines TRBV4-1 with TRBJ2-2; 8 bases align to TRBD2. Sequencing was performed on peripheral blood. The receptor comes from a man aged 40-50 years with active or convalescent COVID-19. The CDR3 DNA follows: TGCGCCAGCAGCGCCCCCGGGCGGGGGGTGATCGGGGAGCTGTTTTTT. It yields the protein CASSAPGRGVIGELFF.